This T cell receptor beta chain was sequenced for a study of cytomegalovirus exposure and HLA in healthy donors. PCR primers comprised 60 Vbeta and 13 Jbeta primers. Generated by immunoSEQ multiplex PCR, the TCRdb table keeps only in-frame clones and is missing some. The sample holds 150,000 to 200,000 clones, around three quarters seen once. This clone was counted a few times. The antigen is undetermined. Study-level points and caveats: In a later analysis, HLA-associated TCR beta chains were more clonally expanded than equally common others. In vitro data verified three CMV-associated chains as specific for CMV antigens. One later analysis reportedly identified an Asian-associated ancestry cluster that showed fewer N-insertions than the roughly 640-donor mean. Rarity characterized most TCR sequences, yet some public TCRs appeared in many donors.

This CDR3 has 15 residues. The germline V gene has CDR1 SGHAT and CDR2 FQDESV (reference sequence). With 3 bases clipped from V and 4 bases from J, the junction kept 8 bases outside the gene matches. Sequencing was done on a sample of PBMCs. The chain links TRBV11-1 to TRBJ2-5; 7 bases agree with TRBD2. This clonotype was obtained from a man in his forties in good health and CMV-seronegative. For the CDR3, the DNA is TGTGCCAGCAGCTTCTGGGGCGGGAGCCGAGAGACCCAGTACTTC. Translating it yields CASSFWGGSRETQYF. The variable domain in full, with the rest retrieved from reference TRBV11-1 and TRBJ2-5, is EAEVAQSPRYKITEKSQAVAFWCDPISGHATLYWYRQILGQGPELLVQFQDESVVDDSQLPKDRFSAERLKGVDSTLKIQPAELGDSAMYLCASSFWGGSRETQYFGPGTRLLVL.